This T cell receptor (beta chain) comes out of a study of blood T cell repertoires in COVID-19. Study overall: Specimens from acute and convalescent COVID-19 originated in the United States, Italy and Spain. Sources were T cells, B-cell-depleted T cells, or PBMCs; the material itself was cDNA or gDNA.

The protocol was immunoSEQ multiplex PCR, while the TCRdb copy is restricted to in-frame clones and leaves out a portion. The data show around 140,000 clones, with roughly 84% seen just once and around 9% held by the top ten. V was trimmed by 5 bases and J by 0 bases, leaving 13 bases between them. Germline loops: CDR1 MDHEN, CDR2 SYDVKM. The CDR3 length is 16 residues. The sample taken for sequencing was peripheral blood. The chain carries TRBV28 and TRBJ1-4; a possible D gene is TRBD1 (6 bases). This clonotype originated in a man aged 30-40 years with COVID-19, enrolled during active disease. The CDR3 region has the DNA TGTGCCAGCAGTCCCCCCGGGACAACAACTAATGAAAAACTGTTTTTT. It is translated as CASSPPGTTTNEKLFF.